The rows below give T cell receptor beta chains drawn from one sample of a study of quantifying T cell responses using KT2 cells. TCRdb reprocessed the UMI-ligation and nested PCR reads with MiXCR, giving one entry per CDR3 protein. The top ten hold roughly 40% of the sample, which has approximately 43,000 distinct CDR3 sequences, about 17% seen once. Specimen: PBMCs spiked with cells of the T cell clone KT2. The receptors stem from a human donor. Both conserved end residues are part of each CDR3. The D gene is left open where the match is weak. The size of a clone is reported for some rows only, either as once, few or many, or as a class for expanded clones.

TGTGCCAGCAGCTTAGCGGTATCTCCAAGCACAGATACGCAGTATTTT	CASSLAVSPSTDTQYF	16	.	TRBV11-2	.	TRBJ2-3
TGTGCCAGCAGCTTCATGGAGACCCAGTACTTC	CASSFMETQYF	11	few	TRBV7-2	.	TRBJ2-5
TGTGCCAGCTCCCCCCCGCTCTTGGGGGCACACAATGAGCAGTTCTTC	CASSPPLLGAHNEQFF	16	.	TRBV18	.	TRBJ2-1
TGTGCCATCACCAGGACAGGGGGCTTCGATGAGCAGTTCTTC	CAITRTGGFDEQFF	14	few	TRBV10-3	TRBD1	TRBJ2-1
TGTGCCAGCACTTTGCAAGGATGGGGCTACGAGCAGTACTTC	CASTLQGWGYEQYF	14	few	TRBV12-3/TRBV12-4	.	TRBJ2-7
TGCGCCAGCAGTGAAGGGGAGAGCACAGATACGCAGTATTTT	CASSEGESTDTQYF	14	few	TRBV10-2	.	TRBJ2-3
TGCAGTGCTAGACACAGGGGTGAAGGGGAGCTGTTTTTT	CSARHRGEGELFF	13	.	TRBV20-1	TRBD1	TRBJ2-2
TGTGCCAGCAGTCCCGGGACAGGCTACGAGCAGTACTTC	CASSPGTGYEQYF	13	few	TRBV2	TRBD1	TRBJ2-7
TGTGCCAGCAGCCCCAGTCGGACACGGAGCACAGATACGCAGTATTTT	CASSPSRTRSTDTQYF	16	few	TRBV5-6	.	TRBJ2-3
TGTGCCAGCAGTGAAGCTACGGGGAGACAAGAGACCCAGTACTTC	CASSEATGRQETQYF	15	.	TRBV6-1	.	TRBJ2-5
TGCGCCAGCAGCTTAGTGAGCGGAGTCTACAATGAGCAGTTCTTC	CASSLVSGVYNEQFF	15	.	TRBV5-1	.	TRBJ2-1
TGTGCCAGCAGCGGATACGGACAGGGGGCCGAGGATGAGCAGTTCTTC	CASSGYGQGAEDEQFF	16	.	TRBV2	TRBD1	TRBJ2-1
TGCAGTGCTAGTTGGGGCACAGATACGCAGTATTTT	CSASWGTDTQYF	12	.	TRBV20-1	.	TRBJ2-3
TGTGCCAGCAGCGCCCCTCTCTCCGAGCAGTACTTC	CASSAPLSEQYF	12	.	TRBV7-6	.	TRBJ2-7
TGTGCCAGCAGTGACTCTGGTAGCGGGAGTTTGAATACGCAGTATTTT	CASSDSGSGSLNTQYF	16	many	TRBV6-4	TRBD2	TRBJ2-3
TGTGCCAGCAGTCTGGGAAAATGGGAGAAGGGCACAGATACGCAGTATTTT	CASSLGKWEKGTDTQYF	17	.	TRBV6-5	.	TRBJ2-3
TGCAGTGCTAGGGTTGACAGAGAGCAGTACTTC	CSARVDREQYF	11	.	TRBV20-1	.	TRBJ2-7
TGTGCCTGGAGTGTACATTCCTATGGCTACACCTTC	CAWSVHSYGYTF	12	.	TRBV30	.	TRBJ1-2
TGTGCCAGCAGTTTGAGACCGGGGGCAGGGCGCACAGATACGCAGTATTTT	CASSLRPGAGRTDTQYF	17	few	TRBV28	.	TRBJ2-3
TGTGCCAGCAGTTATTTTGGGACAGTTCCTAACTATGGCTACACCTTC	CASSYFGTVPNYGYTF	16	.	TRBV6-1	TRBD1	TRBJ1-2
TGTGCCATCTCGACTAGCGGGGACACAGATACGCAGTATTTT	CAISTSGDTDTQYF	14	.	TRBV12-3/TRBV12-4	TRBD2	TRBJ2-3
TGTGCCAGCAGCTTAATCGCGGGAGTCGTATACAATGAGCAGTTCTTC	CASSLIAGVVYNEQFF	16	.	TRBV7-8	TRBD2	TRBJ2-1
TGCAGCGTTGGTAACCAGGGTGGCTCACCCCTCCACTTT	CSVGNQGGSPLHF	13	few	TRBV29-1	.	TRBJ1-6
TGTGCCAGCAGTCCGCTTAGGGGCCCCTACAATGAGCAGTTCTTC	CASSPLRGPYNEQFF	15	many	TRBV3-1	.	TRBJ2-1
TGTGCCAGCAGCCCTACTAGGAATGAGCAGTTCTTC	CASSPTRNEQFF	12	many	TRBV11-3	.	TRBJ2-1
TGTGCCAGCAGCCCAGGATCTGGAAACACCATATATTTT	CASSPGSGNTIYF	13	.	TRBV12-3/TRBV12-4	.	TRBJ1-3
TGTGCCAGCAGCTCCGTTAGGACAGGGTTTGAAAAACTGTTTTTT	CASSSVRTGFEKLFF	15	.	TRBV7-9	TRBD1	TRBJ1-4